The rows below give T cell receptor beta chains drawn from one sample of a study of glioma-infiltrating T cells after dendritic cell vaccination. Using immunoSEQ multiplex PCR, the repertoire was profiled, and TCRdb retains in-frame clones only, with some absent. The data contain some 90,000 clones, more than 80% of them singletons. Specimen: blood, collected after dendritic cell vaccination. The source of these receptors is a human donor with glioblastoma. CDR3s include the opening cysteine and the closing phenylalanine or tryptophan. D genes are given only for firm matches. The listing skips clone size in some rows; elsewhere it reads once, few, many or a size class.

TRBJ1-1	TRBV18	-	-	CASSPGSAEAFF	TGTGCCAGCTCACCAGGGAGCGCTGAAGCTTTCTTT
TRBJ1-4	TRBV10-3	-	-	CAISGAGKNEKLFF	TGTGCCATCAGTGGGGCAGGGAAGAATGAAAAACTGTTTTTT
TRBJ1-6	TRBV7-9	-	TRBD1	CASSRTGTSDNSPLHF	TGTGCCAGCAGCCGGACAGGGACCTCGGATAATTCACCCCTCCACTTT
TRBJ1-5	TRBV6-5	-	-	CASSEEEANQPQHF	TGTGCCAGCAGTGAAGAAGAAGCAAATCAGCCCCAGCATTTT
TRBJ2-1	TRBV27	-	-	CASNPYYGGAISYNEQFF	TGTGCCAGCAACCCTTATTACGGGGGAGCAATATCCTACAATGAGCAGTTCTTC
TRBJ2-7	TRBV5-1	-	TRBD1	CASSLVQGAPTYF	TGCGCCAGCAGCTTGGTACAGGGGGCTCCCACTTACTTC
TRBJ2-2	TRBV18	-	-	CASSPRQASVGELFF	TGTGCCAGCTCACCACGACAGGCGAGCGTTGGGGAGCTGTTTTTT
TRBJ2-1	TRBV5-1	-	-	CASSLSGSSYNEQFF	TGCGCCAGCAGCCTTAGCGGCAGCTCCTACAATGAGCAGTTCTTC
TRBJ1-6	TRBV2	few	-	CASSVDGGNSPLHF	TGTGCCAGCAGTGTGGACGGGGGAAATTCACCCCTCCACTTT
TRBJ1-4	TRBV2	once	TRBD1	CASGAGTGGTNEKLFF	TGTGCCAGCGGGGCGGGGACAGGGGGAACTAATGAAAAACTGTTTTTT
TRBJ1-1	TRBV5-6	-	-	CASSLLSWNTEAFF	TGTGCCAGCAGCTTGCTTTCCTGGAACACTGAAGCTTTCTTT
TRBJ2-7	TRBV7-2	-	-	CASSPRRGGYEQYF	TGTGCCAGCAGCCCCCGTAGGGGTGGCTACGAGCAGTACTTC
TRBJ2-5	TRBV27	once	TRBD2	CASSLSRLAVQETQYF	TGTGCCAGCAGTTTAAGCCGACTAGCGGTGCAAGAGACCCAGTACTTC
TRBJ1-1	TRBV2	-	-	CASSLGVTEAFF	TGTGCCAGCAGCCTCGGGGTCACTGAAGCTTTCTTT
TRBJ1-4	TRBV30	-	-	CAWRRAGVDEKLFF	TGTGCCTGGAGAAGGGCAGGGGTGGATGAAAAACTGTTTTTT
TRBJ2-2	TRBV19	-	-	CASRRGYTNTGELFF	TGTGCCAGTAGACGGGGATATACGAACACCGGGGAGCTGTTTTTT
TRBJ2-7	TRBV5-1	once	-	CASKEPGLPVEQYF	TGCGCCAGCAAAGAGCCAGGGCTCCCGGTCGAGCAGTACTTC
TRBJ2-5	TRBV6-5	-	TRBD2	CASSYALAGGRQTQYF	TGTGCCAGCAGTTACGCCCTAGCGGGGGGGCGACAGACCCAGTACTTC
TRBJ2-1	TRBV2	-	TRBD2	CASSGQRAGGPSNEQFF	TGTGCCAGCAGTGGTCAACGAGCGGGAGGGCCCTCCAATGAGCAGTTCTTC
TRBJ1-5	TRBV4-2	-	TRBD1	CASSQTIGTGNQPQHF	TGTGCCAGCAGCCAAACTATCGGGACAGGCAATCAGCCCCAGCATTTT
TRBJ2-1	TRBV15	-	TRBD2	CATSAPGSGIPNEQFF	TGTGCCACCAGCGCCCCTGGTAGCGGGATACCCAATGAGCAGTTCTTC
TRBJ2-7	TRBV7-2	-	TRBD2	CASSLVLGGAGEQYF	TGTGCCAGCAGCTTAGTTCTCGGGGGGGCCGGCGAGCAGTACTTC
TRBJ2-3	TRBV29-1	-	TRBD2	CSVEDGKTSRVGTDTQYF	TGCAGCGTTGAAGATGGGAAGACTAGCCGGGTGGGGACAGATACGCAGTATTTT
TRBJ1-2	TRBV18	-	-	CASSPLPKTGYGYTF	TGTGCCAGCTCACCACTCCCTAAGACGGGCTATGGCTACACCTTC
TRBJ1-4	TRBV6-6	few	-	CASRLRLEGANEKLFF	TGTGCCAGCAGACTACGCCTCGAGGGGGCTAATGAAAAACTGTTTTTT
TRBJ1-1	TRBV19	-	-	CASSIDNRGTEAFF	TGTGCCAGTAGTATAGATAATCGGGGGACTGAAGCTTTCTTT
TRBJ2-1	TRBV6-6	-	-	CASSYSWSGSNEQFF	TGTGCCAGCAGTTACTCGTGGAGCGGGTCAAATGAGCAGTTCTTC
TRBJ2-1	TRBV28	-	TRBD1	CASTTGGSYNEQFF	TGTGCCAGCACCACAGGGGGCTCCTACAATGAGCAGTTCTTC
TRBJ2-5	TRBV7-2	-	-	CASSPGGRGPQETQYF	TGTGCCAGCAGCCCCGGGGGGCGGGGGCCCCAAGAGACCCAGTACTTC
TRBJ1-2	TRBV6-5	-	-	CASSYSAWDKYYGYTF	TGTGCCAGCAGTTACTCGGCTTGGGACAAGTACTATGGCTACACCTTC